These 20 T cell receptor beta chains originate from one sample sequenced in a study of PD-1 blockade in mismatch repair-deficient tumors. TCRdb's table, derived via immunoSEQ multiplex PCR, lists solely in-frame clones and lacks some. The top ten clones hold 20% of a sample with around 23,000 clones, under 85% of them seen once. Sequenced here: peripheral blood, sampled 12 weeks after starting pembrolizumab. These receptors all come from an adult with mismatch repair-deficient cancer.

This clone was observed a few times. This chain connects TRBV30 to TRBJ2-7; D might be TRBD1 or TRBD2, each matching 5 bases. The germline V gene encodes CDR1 GTSNPN and CDR2 SVGIG (reference sequence). The V gene lost 0 bases and the J gene lost 5 bases, with 20 bases spanning the gap. The CDR3 runs to 16 residues. The CDR3 protein is CAWSVIGTPGPHEQYF. The CDR3 bases are TGTGCCTGGAGTGTTATCGGGACCCCAGGCCCCCACGAGCAGTACTTC.

The chain links TRBV19 to TRBJ2-7; TRBD1 agrees at 7 bases. This CDR3 comprises 12 residues. The V and J ends lost 9 bases and 4 bases, in that order; junction bases with no gene match: 6. Germline loops: CDR1 LNHDA, CDR2 SQIVND (reference sequence). The CDR3 is CASEDRLYEQYF. The DNA for the CDR3 is TGTGCCAGCGAGGACAGGCTGTACGAGCAGTACTTC.

V gene TRBV5-3 combines with J gene TRBJ1-2; D is uncertain. TRBV5-3 is an ORF, with its function uncertain. This CDR3 spans 13 amino acids. Trimming cost V 4 bases and J 6 bases, with 13 bases left between them. CDR3 in amino acids: CARSPPGRHGYTF. CDR3 nucleotide sequence: TGTGCCAGAAGCCCGCCGGGGAGGCATGGCTACACCTTC.

V is TRBV5-1 and J is TRBJ2-7; TRBD1 might be the D (5 bases). This CDR3 has 12 residues. V was shortened by 4 bases and J by 6 bases, with 11 bases between the two germline ends. Germline V gene data show CDR1 as SGHRS and CDR2 as YFSETQ. The CDR3: CASSPRRGEQYF. For the CDR3, the DNA is TGCGCCAGCAGCCCAAGAAGGGGCGAGCAGTACTTC.

In its sample, this clone was seen once. V is TRBV5-1 and J is TRBJ2-1; TRBD2 agrees at 8 bases. This CDR3 has 15 amino acids. Trimming took 1 base from V and 3 from J; bases not matched to a gene: 3. CDR1 is SGHRS and CDR2 is YFSETQ in the germline V gene. Here the CDR3 reads CASSLTSGIYNEQFF. CDR3 nucleotide sequence: TGCGCCAGCAGCTTGACTAGCGGAATCTACAATGAGCAGTTCTTC.

This rearrangement joins TRBV27 to TRBJ2-2; possibly TRBD2 for D (6 bases). Trimming left V 0 bases short and J 5 bases short, with 16 bases between. The CDR3 runs 17 residues. The germline gives CDR1 MNHEY, CDR2 SMNVEV (reference sequence). This chain's CDR3 is CASSLSPPGTWTGELFF. CDR3 bases: TGTGCCAGCAGTTTATCCCCCCCCGGGACTTGGACCGGGGAGCTGTTTTTT.

V gene TRBV4-3 combines with J gene TRBJ2-2; the D is unclear. CDR1 LGHNA and CDR2 YSLEER come from the germline V gene. V was shortened by 6 bases and J by 3 bases, with 11 bases between the two germline ends. The CDR3 is 14 amino acids. CDR3: CASSHTVHTGELFF. The CDR3, as DNA: TGCGCCAGCAGTCACACAGTTCACACCGGGGAGCTGTTTTTT.

The chain employs TRBV6-4 and TRBJ2-7; 7 bases match TRBD2. The CDR3 runs to 14 residues. CDR1 MRHNA and CDR2 SNTAGT come from the germline V gene. Trimming cost V 3 bases and J 5 bases; bases outside gene matches: 7. Written as DNA, the CDR3 is TGTGCCAGCAGTGAGAAAGCGGGACGCCACGAGCAGTACTTC. It translates to CASSEKAGRHEQYF.

The V call is TRBV5-8, the J call TRBJ2-5, with D unresolved. The germline CDR1 and CDR2 sequences are SGHTS and YDEGEE. The CDR3 is 13 residues long. Trimming removed 4 bases from V and 1 base from J, with 8 bases in between. Written as DNA, the CDR3 is TGTGCCAGCAGCCCCAGACTCCAAGAGACCCAGTACTTC. Translating it yields CASSPRLQETQYF.

This clone came up a few times. The chain uses TRBV2 and TRBJ1-2; D unclear. V lost 6 bases, J lost 4 bases, and 12 bases lay in between. The CDR3 extends over 13 amino acids. Germline V lookup: CDR1 SNHLY, CDR2 FYNNEI. The CDR3: CASSSYVSYGYTF. In nucleotides, the CDR3 is TGTGCCAGCAGCTCGTATGTCAGCTATGGCTACACCTTC.

CDR3 DNA: TGTGCCAGCAGCTTGGCCCCCGGGACAGGGGGCTTCGAGCAGTACTTC. Translation: CASSLAPGTGGFEQYF. The chain employs TRBV5-5 and TRBJ2-7; TRBD1 matches at 12 bases. V was clipped by 0 bases and J by 6 bases; unmatched bases: 7. The germline V gene has CDR1 SGHKS and CDR2 YYEKEE (reference sequence). This CDR3 spans 16 amino acids.

This chain connects TRBV25-1 to TRBJ2-1; D may correspond to TRBD1 or TRBD2 (6 bases each). The CDR3 runs to 16 residues. Germline V CDR1 and CDR2: MGHDK, SYGVNS. Trimming left V 7 bases short and J 5 bases short, with 21 bases between. The CDR3: CASTTGTWLGDNEQFF. The CDR3 DNA is TGTGCCAGCACTACAGGGACTTGGCTGGGGGACAATGAGCAGTTCTTC.

CDR3 DNA sequence: TGCAGCGTTGGACAGGGTCTATACGAGCAGTACTTC. This translates into CSVGQGLYEQYF. The V gene is TRBV29-1, the J gene TRBJ2-7; 7 nucleotides agree with TRBD1. There are 12 residues in the CDR3. The germline V gene encodes CDR1 SQVTM and CDR2 ANQGSEA. With 4 bases clipped from V and 4 bases from J, the junction kept 4 bases outside the gene matches.

As to this clone: An end of the junction does not agree with germline; a read error may underlie this. V is TRBV5-1 and J is TRBJ2-1; 9 positions agree with TRBD2. The CDR3 covers 16 residues. Germline V gene sequence: CDR1 SGHRS, CDR2 YFSETQ. The CDR3 spells CANSLEASGIGNEQFF. The DNA for the CDR3 is TGCGCCAACAGCTTGGAGGCTAGCGGGATAGGAAATGAGCAGTTCTTC.

This chain joins TRBV28 and TRBJ2-7; D might be TRBD1 or TRBD2, each matching 5 bases. The length of the CDR3 is 15 residues. Germline V lookup: CDR1 MDHEN, CDR2 SYDVKM. V was trimmed by 5 bases and J by 2 bases, leaving 16 bases between them. Here the CDR3 DNA reads TGTGCCAGCAGTCCTTGGGACGCCAACCCCTACGAGCAGTACTTC. Residues: CASSPWDANPYEQYF. The complete variable domain, with remaining parts taken from reference TRBV28 and TRBJ2-7, reads DVKVTQSSRYLVKRTGEKVFLECVQDMDHENMFWYRQDPGLGLRLIYFSYDVKMKEKGDIPEGYSVSREKKERFSLILESASTNQTSMYLCASSPWDANPYEQYFGPGTRLTVT.

Notes on this clone: This sample includes further DNA sequences coding for the same CDR3. The CDR3 DNA reads TGTGCCAGCTCACCACCGGGACTAGGCAATGAGCAGTTCTTC. Its translation: CASSPPGLGNEQFF. V gene TRBV18 combines with J gene TRBJ2-1, with TRBD2 matching over 8 bases. The CDR3 spans 14 residues. Per the germline V gene, CDR1 is KGHSH and CDR2 is LQKENI. Trimming took 0 bases from V and 6 from J; bases not matched to a gene: 1.

The chain couples TRBV6-5 to TRBJ2-7; the D gene is possibly TRBD1 (5 bases). This CDR3 is built from 14 residues. V was shortened by 2 bases and J by 4 bases, with 12 bases between the two germline ends. The germline CDR1 and CDR2 sequences are MNHEY and SVGAGI. CDR3 amino acids: CASSYRATAYEQYF. DNA for the CDR3: TGTGCCAGCAGTTACCGGGCGACAGCTTACGAGCAGTACTTC.

The V gene is TRBV6-1, the J gene TRBJ2-7; D might be TRBD1 (6 bases). This CDR3 region has 15 residues. Germline CDR1 is MNHNS and CDR2 is SASEGT. Trimming cost V 5 bases and J 1 base, with 15 bases left between them. The CDR3 DNA sequence: TGTGCCAGCAGTTCAAGCCACAGGGAGTCCTACGAGCAGTACTTC. It yields the protein CASSSSHRESYEQYF.

The chain joins TRBV11-2 to TRBJ2-1, with 8 bases fitting TRBD1. The CDR3 is 15 amino acids. After removal of 6 bases from V and 7 bases from J, the junction contained 11 bases not matched to a gene. Germline CDR1 and CDR2: SGHAT and FQNNGV. The CDR3 DNA reads TGTGCCAGCAGATCCCCCCGGACAGGGATGAATGAGCAGTTCTTC. This translates into CASRSPRTGMNEQFF.

J is TRBJ2-1 and V is TRBV6-5; D might be TRBD1 or TRBD2, each matching 5 bases. Germline V gives CDR1 MNHEY, CDR2 SVGAGI. The ends were cut back, 2 bases at V and 9 bases at J, with 5 bases in the middle. The CDR3 contains 11 residues. This chain's CDR3 is CASSYGGEQFF. The CDR3 coding sequence is TGTGCCAGCAGTTACGGGGGTGAGCAGTTCTTC.